The entry below gives a single T cell receptor beta chain sequence along with its context. Its antigen specificity is not known. Base qualities are missing; no much larger clone stands one base away. Trimmed from V: 5 bases; trimmed from J: 4 bases; junction bases lacking a gene match: 11. The CDR3 runs 16 residues from the cysteine to the phenylalanine. Of all the DNA, just the CDR3 is kept, 48 bases in frame from base 1. Per the germline V gene, MDHEN is the CDR1 and SYDVKM is the CDR2. The collaborating institutions used their own protocols to collect whole blood in K2EDTA tubes. For TCRbeta analysis, collaborators shipped samples in one of three forms: frozen whole blood, isolated PBMCs, or DNA extracted from either of those sample types. These data originate in a study of blood T cell repertoires in COVID-19 (dated by TCRdb to the early 2020s). At the level of the whole study: The collaborator samples originated in the United States, Italy and Spain and spanned the acute and convalescent phases of COVID-19. The material from the prospective study consisted of cDNA or gDNA derived from T cells, B-cell-depleted T cells, or PBMCs. Deeply sampled blood TCRbeta repertoires from subjects exposed to, actively infected with, or recovered from COVID-19 were included in the dataset. Where available, HLA class I and class II types were obtained from metadata supplied by the sample provider rather than from assay-based typing. A freely available public database, intended as a resource for researchers studying the immune response to SARS-CoV-2, is where the repertoires were released. A de-identified subject ID, COVID-19 status, age in years and sex were almost always included in the sample metadata. The samples were drawn from the first 160 participants of the ongoing ImmuneRACE study and from 950 to 1,500 subjects provided by 6 global collaborators.

Beyond this particular receptor, the publication reports: How much clinical and demographic metadata was included differed by source and by participant, and the metadata was provided uncurated.

The immunoSEQ Assay, a bias-controlled multiplex PCR, was used to amplify TCRbeta CDR3 regions from genomic DNA. In the paper's pipeline: Nucleated cell counts per sample were estimated from amplification of reference gene primers within the assay. Sequence reads were collapsed and filtered to measure the absolute abundance of every unique TCRbeta CDR3 rearrangement. For each sample, productive Simpson clonality was calculated by taking the square root of Simpson's diversity index across productive rearrangements. TCRdb took this table from immuneACCESS and kept in-frame rearrangements with V and J called. Such tables lack part of the clones; where checked against another copy, unresolved V genes explain under half of the gap, and the rest is unexplained. Clone size and V and J calls were adopted from that table, with D and trimming inferred from the DNA. Recorded for this sample are approximately 250,000 clones; about 89% of them occurred a single time. The ten most abundant clones make up approximately 9.7% of the sample.

What was sequenced was peripheral blood. This sequence originates from a man aged 40-50 years with active or convalescent COVID-19. The rearranged chain carries TRBV28 and TRBJ2-3, with 8 bases in between that match TRBD2. CDR3 region: CASSAVGTSPADTQYF. The DNA sequence is TGTGCCAGCAGTGCTGTGGGGACTAGTCCTGCAGATACGCAGTATTTT.